Listed here are 5 T cell receptor beta chains from one sample, sequenced in a study of cytomegalovirus exposure and HLA in healthy donors. It was with 60 Vbeta and 13 Jbeta primers that the PCR ran. Using immunoSEQ multiplex PCR, the repertoire was profiled, and TCRdb retains in-frame clones only, with some absent. The data show a few hundred thousand clones, with roughly 85% seen just once and around 1.8% held by the top ten. The specimen sequenced was PBMCs. The receptors here all came from a young man in good health and CMV-seronegative.

V usage is TRBV7-2 and J usage is TRBJ1-2, with no clear D. This CDR3 region has 15 residues. Germline loops: CDR1 SGHTA, CDR2 FQGNSA. V shed 2 bases and J shed 8 bases, with 18 bases lying between them. CDR3 protein: CASSLTWLPIMGYTF. As DNA, the CDR3 is TGTGCCAGCAGCTTAACGTGGCTTCCGATAATGGGCTACACCTTC.

The V and J genes are TRBV6-5 and TRBJ1-4; 7 nucleotides match TRBD1. J was trimmed by 5 bases and V by 4 bases; bases with no gene match: 7. Germline loops: CDR1 MNHEY, CDR2 SVGAGI. This CDR3 contains 15 residues. The CDR3 is CASSFSRGRNEKLFF. CDR3 nucleotide sequence: TGTGCCAGCAGTTTCTCCAGGGGGAGGAATGAAAAACTGTTTTTT.

J is TRBJ1-5 and V is TRBV6-5; D gene ambiguous. Germline V gives CDR1 MNHEY, CDR2 SVGAGI. V was shortened by 4 bases and J by 0 bases, with 7 bases between the two germline ends. CDR3 length: 14 amino acids. CDR3 residues: CASSSLDSNQPQHF. CDR3 in DNA: TGTGCCAGCAGTTCCCTAGATAGCAATCAGCCCCAGCATTTT.

The V and J genes are TRBV7-9 and TRBJ2-7, with 7 bases that match TRBD2. The CDR3 consists of 17 residues. CDR1 and CDR2 from the germline V gene are SEHNR and FQNEAQ (reference sequence). Losses at the gene ends were 1 base for V and 3 bases for J; bases not matched to a gene: 12. The CDR3 sequence is CASSLVASFGGGYEQYF. The CDR3 bases are TGTGCCAGCAGCTTAGTAGCCTCGTTCGGCGGGGGCTACGAGCAGTACTTC.

V and J are TRBV7-8 and TRBJ1-3, with D perhaps matching TRBD1 (5 bases). The CDR3 covers 21 residues. CDR1 and CDR2 (germline): SGHVS, FQNEAQ. V was trimmed by 2 bases and J by 0 bases, leaving 26 bases between them. The DNA for the CDR3 is TGTGCCAGCAGCTTAATTTTCTTGACAGCCTCATTCCATTTCTCTGGAAACACCATATATTTT. Translated, it gives CASSLIFLTASFHFSGNTIYF.